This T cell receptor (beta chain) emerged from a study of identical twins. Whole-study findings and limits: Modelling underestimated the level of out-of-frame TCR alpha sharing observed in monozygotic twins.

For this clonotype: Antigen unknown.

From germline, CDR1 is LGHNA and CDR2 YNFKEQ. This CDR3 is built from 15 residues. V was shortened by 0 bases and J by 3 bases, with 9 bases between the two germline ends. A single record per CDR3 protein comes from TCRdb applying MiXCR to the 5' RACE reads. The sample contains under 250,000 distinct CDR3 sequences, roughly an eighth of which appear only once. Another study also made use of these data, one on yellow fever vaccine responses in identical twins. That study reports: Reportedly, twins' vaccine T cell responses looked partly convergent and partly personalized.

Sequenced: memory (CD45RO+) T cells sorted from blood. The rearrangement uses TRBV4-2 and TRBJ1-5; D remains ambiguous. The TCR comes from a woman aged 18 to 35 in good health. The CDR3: CASSQELRTNQPQHF. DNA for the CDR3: TGTGCCAGCAGCCAAGAACTAAGGACCAATCAGCCCCAGCATTTT.